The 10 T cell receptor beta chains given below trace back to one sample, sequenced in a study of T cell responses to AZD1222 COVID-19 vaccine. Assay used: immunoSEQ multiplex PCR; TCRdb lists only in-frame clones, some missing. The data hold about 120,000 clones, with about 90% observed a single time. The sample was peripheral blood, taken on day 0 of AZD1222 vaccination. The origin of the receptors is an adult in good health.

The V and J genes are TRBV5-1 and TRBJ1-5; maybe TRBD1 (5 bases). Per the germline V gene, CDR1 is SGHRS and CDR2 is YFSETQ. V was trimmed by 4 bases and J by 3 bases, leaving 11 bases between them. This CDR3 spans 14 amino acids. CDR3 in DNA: TGCGCCAGCAGCAACGGGGGGGTCAATCAGCCCCAGCATTTT. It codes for CASSNGGVNQPQHF.

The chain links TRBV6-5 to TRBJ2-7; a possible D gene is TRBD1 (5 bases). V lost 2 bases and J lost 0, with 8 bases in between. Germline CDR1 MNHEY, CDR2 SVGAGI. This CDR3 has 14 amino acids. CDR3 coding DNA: TGTGCCAGCAGTTACGGACACCTCTCCTACGAGCAGTACTTC. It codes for CASSYGHLSYEQYF.

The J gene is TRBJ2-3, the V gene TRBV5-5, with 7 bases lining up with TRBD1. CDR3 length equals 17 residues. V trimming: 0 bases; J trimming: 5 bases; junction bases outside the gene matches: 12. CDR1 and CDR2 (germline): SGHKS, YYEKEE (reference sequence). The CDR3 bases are TGTGCCAGCAGCTTGGGCCCACGGACAGGATCAGGAGATACGCAGTATTTT. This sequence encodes CASSLGPRTGSGDTQYF. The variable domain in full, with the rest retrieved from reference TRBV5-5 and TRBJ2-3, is DAGVTQSPTHLIKTRGQQVTLRCSPISGHKSVSWYQQVLGQGPQFIFQYYEKEERGRGNFPDRFSARQFPNYSSELNVNALLLGDSALYLCASSLGPRTGSGDTQYFGPGTRLTVL.

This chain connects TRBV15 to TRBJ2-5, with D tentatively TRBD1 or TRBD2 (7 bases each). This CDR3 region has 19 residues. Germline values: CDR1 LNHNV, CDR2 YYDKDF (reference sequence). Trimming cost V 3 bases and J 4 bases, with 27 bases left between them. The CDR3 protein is CATSRGRYRGGLEGETQYF. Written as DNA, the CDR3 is TGTGCCACCAGCAGGGGGCGATACAGGGGCGGACTAGAGGGAGAGACCCAGTACTTC. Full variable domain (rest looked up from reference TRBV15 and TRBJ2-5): DAMVIQNPRYQVTQFGKPVTLSCSQTLNHNVMYWYQQKSSQAPKLLFHYYDKDFNNEADTPDNFQSRRPNTSFCFLDIRSPGLGDTAMYLCATSRGRYRGGLEGETQYFGPGTRLLVL.

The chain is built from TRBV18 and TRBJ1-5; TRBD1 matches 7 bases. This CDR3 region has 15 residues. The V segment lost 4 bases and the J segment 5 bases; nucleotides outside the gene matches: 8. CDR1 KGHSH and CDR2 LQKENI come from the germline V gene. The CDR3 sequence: CASSQRQGGDQPQHF. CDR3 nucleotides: TGTGCCAGCTCACAACGACAGGGAGGTGATCAGCCCCAGCATTTT.

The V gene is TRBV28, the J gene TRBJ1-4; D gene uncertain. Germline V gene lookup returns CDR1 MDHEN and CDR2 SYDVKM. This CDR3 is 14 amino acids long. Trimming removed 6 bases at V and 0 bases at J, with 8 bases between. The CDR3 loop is CASSQDATNEKLFF. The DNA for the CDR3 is TGTGCCAGCAGCCAAGATGCAACTAATGAAAAACTGTTTTTT.

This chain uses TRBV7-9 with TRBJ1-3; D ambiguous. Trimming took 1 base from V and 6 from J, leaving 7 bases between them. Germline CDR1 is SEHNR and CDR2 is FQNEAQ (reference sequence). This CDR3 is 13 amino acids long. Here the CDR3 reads CASSLDGINTIYF. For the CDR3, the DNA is TGTGCCAGCAGCTTAGATGGTATAAACACCATATATTTT. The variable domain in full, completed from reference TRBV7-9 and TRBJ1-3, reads DTGVSQNPRHKITKRGQNVTFRCDPISEHNRLYWYRQTLGQGPEFLTYFQNEAQLEKSRLLSDRFSAERPKGSFSTLEIQRTEQGDSAMYLCASSLDGINTIYFGEGSWLTVV.

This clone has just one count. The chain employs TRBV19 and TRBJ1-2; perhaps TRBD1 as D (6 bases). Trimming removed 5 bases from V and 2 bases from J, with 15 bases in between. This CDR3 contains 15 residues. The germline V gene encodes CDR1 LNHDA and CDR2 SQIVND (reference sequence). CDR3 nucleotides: TGTGCCAGTAGTCCCCTCGGGACAAAAAACTATGGCTACACCTTC. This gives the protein CASSPLGTKNYGYTF.

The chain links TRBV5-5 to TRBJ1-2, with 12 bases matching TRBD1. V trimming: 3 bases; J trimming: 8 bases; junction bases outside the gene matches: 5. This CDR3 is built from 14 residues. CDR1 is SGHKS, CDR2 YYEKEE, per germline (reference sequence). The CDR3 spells CASSSPGTGGGYTF. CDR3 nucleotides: TGTGCCAGCAGCTCCCCCGGGACAGGGGGCGGCTACACCTTC.

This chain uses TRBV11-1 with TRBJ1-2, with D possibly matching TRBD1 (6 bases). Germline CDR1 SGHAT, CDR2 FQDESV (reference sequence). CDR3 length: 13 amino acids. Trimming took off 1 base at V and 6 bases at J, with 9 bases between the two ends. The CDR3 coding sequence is TGTGCCAGCAGCTTAGAGGGGGTCGATGGCTACACCTTC. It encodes CASSLEGVDGYTF. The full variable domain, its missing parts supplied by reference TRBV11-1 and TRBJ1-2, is EAEVAQSPRYKITEKSQAVAFWCDPISGHATLYWYRQILGQGPELLVQFQDESVVDDSQLPKDRFSAERLKGVDSTLKIQPAELGDSAMYLCASSLEGVDGYTFGSGTRLTVV.